These 17 T cell receptor beta chains originate from one sample sequenced in a study of tissue T cells after allogeneic stem cell transplantation. Some clones are missing from TCRdb's copy, which holds only in-frame ones; the method was immunoSEQ multiplex PCR. The data show roughly 4,000 clones, with roughly 70% seen just once and approximately 9.1% held by the top ten. The sequenced sample was left colon tissue, obtained at autopsy. These receptors all come from a woman aged 18 to 55 with breast cancer.

This clone was counted between two and nine times. V is TRBV28 and J is TRBJ1-1; 10 bases map to TRBD1. The CDR3 is made up of 14 amino acids. Per germline, CDR1 MDHEN and CDR2 SYDVKM. V lost 6 bases and J lost 5; bases outside the gene matches: 6. CDR3 sequence: CASRMTGGRTEAFF. The CDR3 DNA is TGTGCCAGCAGGATGACAGGGGGCCGTACTGAAGCTTTCTTT. Full variable domain (rest looked up from reference TRBV28 and TRBJ1-1): DVKVTQSSRYLVKRTGEKVFLECVQDMDHENMFWYRQDPGLGLRLIYFSYDVKMKEKGDIPEGYSVSREKKERFSLILESASTNQTSMYLCASRMTGGRTEAFFGQGTRLTVV.

The genes are TRBV7-9 and TRBJ1-6; 7 bases agree with TRBD1. The CDR3 contains 14 residues. Unmatched junction bases numbered 8, after V lost 5 bases and J lost 10 bases. Germline V lookup: CDR1 SEHNR, CDR2 FQNEAQ (reference sequence). The CDR3: CASSLTGVGSPLHF. CDR3 coding DNA: TGTGCCAGCAGCCTAACAGGGGTCGGATCACCCCTCCACTTT.

This clone turned up a few times. The rearrangement uses TRBV30 and TRBJ2-3; TRBD1 matches 8 bases. V trimming: 5 bases; J trimming: 6 bases; junction bases outside the gene matches: 7. The CDR3 covers 13 residues. Germline V gene lookup returns CDR1 GTSNPN and CDR2 SVGIG (reference sequence). The chain's CDR3 is CAWAWTGRDTQYF. The CDR3 nucleotides are TGTGCCTGGGCCTGGACAGGGCGGGATACGCAGTATTTT.

The chain has TRBV5-4 and TRBJ2-2; TRBD1 aligns across 8 bases. J lost 7 bases, V lost 5 bases, and 7 bases had no gene match. CDR3 length: 14 residues. Germline CDR1 is SGHNT and CDR2 is YYREEE (reference sequence). In nucleotides, the CDR3 is TGTGCCAGCAGACCTCCAGGGGGCATCGGGGAGCTGTTTTTT. Translated, it gives CASRPPGGIGELFF.

This clone occurred a few times. V gene TRBV7-2 combines with J gene TRBJ2-5; D may be TRBD2 (5 bases). V was shortened by 1 base and J by 4 bases, with 16 bases between the two germline ends. The CDR3 sequence is 16 residues long. Germline V lookup: CDR1 SGHTA, CDR2 FQGNSA. DNA for the CDR3: TGTGCCAGCAGCTTAGATTTCGCAAAAGGGAGAGAGACCCAGTACTTC. Its protein is CASSLDFAKGRETQYF.

This clone is a singleton in its sample. The V gene is TRBV7-3, the J gene TRBJ2-1; TRBD2 aligns across 8 bases. This CDR3 contains 15 residues. Unmatched junction bases numbered 5, after V lost 5 bases and J lost 2 bases. The germline gives CDR1 SGHTA, CDR2 FQGTGA. The CDR3 sequence: CASSPIAGTYNEQFF. The CDR3 region has the DNA TGTGCCAGCAGCCCTATAGCGGGAACCTACAATGAGCAGTTCTTC.

The chain links TRBV5-6 to TRBJ2-2, with 7 bases fitting TRBD1. Germline V CDR1 and CDR2: SGHDT, YYEEEE. V gave up 2 bases and J gave up 3 bases; unmatched junction bases: 4. The CDR3 runs to 15 residues. The CDR3 DNA sequence: TGTGCCAGCAGCTTAGTTCAGGGGGACACCGGGGAGCTGTTTTTT. Its protein is CASSLVQGDTGELFF.

The chain joins TRBV6-5 to TRBJ1-3; D may be TRBD1 (5 bases). CDR1 MNHEY and CDR2 SVGAGI come from the germline V gene. Trimming took 7 bases from V and 0 from J, leaving 13 bases between them. CDR3 length equals 15 residues. The chain's CDR3 is CASIIQDSSGNTIYF. CDR3 DNA: TGTGCCAGCATTATACAGGATAGCTCTGGAAACACCATATATTTT.

The genes are TRBV15 and TRBJ2-3; the match to TRBD2 covers 10 bases. Germline CDR1 and CDR2: LNHNV and YYDKDF (reference sequence). Trimming cost V 1 base and J 4 bases; bases outside gene matches: 8. The CDR3 has 17 amino acids. The DNA of the CDR3 is TGTGCCACCAGCAGAGGAGTAGCGGGGGGTGTGGCAGATACGCAGTATTTT. It encodes CATSRGVAGGVADTQYF.

The count of this clone is one. J is TRBJ2-7 and V is TRBV5-1; TRBD2 might be the D (6 bases). Deletions cut 3 bases from V and 0 bases from J, with 13 bases between. Germline V gene data show CDR1 as SGHRS and CDR2 as YFSETQ. This CDR3 has 15 residues. The CDR3 nucleotides are TGCGCCAGCAGCTGGGGCCGGGGGAGCTCCTACGAGCAGTACTTC. This codes for CASSWGRGSSYEQYF.

The V and J genes are TRBV5-4 and TRBJ2-1; 13 bases align to TRBD2. This CDR3 is built from 16 residues. V was pared by 5 bases and J by 7 bases, with 9 bases of the junction left unmatched. CDR1 is SGHNT, CDR2 YYREEE, per germline (reference sequence). Written as DNA, the CDR3 is TGTGCCAGCAGGAGGACTAGCGGGAGCCCCCGGAATGAGCAGTTCTTC. Translated, it gives CASRRTSGSPRNEQFF.

The chain links TRBV5-4 to TRBJ2-2, with 10 bases identical to TRBD1. Germline lookup yields CDR1 SGHNT and CDR2 YYREEE (reference sequence). CDR3 size: 15 residues. The ends lost 3 bases at V and 4 bases at J; junction bases unmatched: 3. The CDR3 spells CASSSGTGATGELFF. DNA for the CDR3: TGTGCCAGCAGCTCCGGGACAGGGGCCACCGGGGAGCTGTTTTTT.

The rearrangement uses TRBV6-2 or TRBV6-3 and TRBJ2-1, with 10 nucleotides matching TRBD2. This CDR3 contains 14 residues. Germline CDR1 and CDR2: MNHEY and SVGEGT. The V and J ends lost 6 bases and 8 bases, in that order; junction bases with no gene match: 7. As DNA, the CDR3 is TGTGCCAGCAGCCGAGGGACTAGCGTCGATGAGCAGTTCTTC. It encodes CASSRGTSVDEQFF.

The rearrangement uses TRBV6-4 and TRBJ2-7, with 8 nucleotides matching TRBD1. The CDR3 extends over 16 amino acids. V trimming: 8 bases; J trimming: 1 base; junction bases outside the gene matches: 13. CDR1 and CDR2 from the germline V gene are MRHNA and SNTAGT. The CDR3 coding sequence is TGTGCCAGCCTTGACTCCGACAGGGGCTATTCCTACGAGCAGTACTTC. Protein: CASLDSDRGYSYEQYF.

V and J are TRBV7-2 and TRBJ1-5; weak D call: TRBD1 (6 bases). Germline CDR1 and CDR2: SGHTA and FQGNSA. The CDR3 is 15 amino acids. Trimming took 3 bases from V and 2 from J, leaving 11 bases between them. Here the CDR3 DNA reads TGTGCCAGCAGCTTCTCAGGGGTAGGCAATCAGCCCCAGCATTTT. Translated, it gives CASSFSGVGNQPQHF.

The chain joins TRBV6-5 to TRBJ1-1; 8 nucleotides line up with TRBD1. The germline V gene has CDR1 MNHEY and CDR2 SVGAGI. Trimming cost V 10 bases and J 1 base; bases outside gene matches: 5. This CDR3 has 13 amino acids. The CDR3 DNA sequence: TGTGCCATTCGACAGGGGCAGAACACTGAAGCTTTCTTT. This codes for CAIRQGQNTEAFF.

The V call is TRBV4-2, the J call TRBJ2-1, with TRBD2 matching 14 bases. Trimming removed 0 bases from V and 6 bases from J; junction bases left unmatched: 7. Germline CDR1 is LGHNA and CDR2 is YNFKEQ. The CDR3 has 18 residues. The CDR3 here is CASSQDPLGLAGVNEQFF. The CDR3 bases are TGTGCCAGCAGCCAAGATCCCCTGGGACTAGCGGGAGTCAATGAGCAGTTCTTC.